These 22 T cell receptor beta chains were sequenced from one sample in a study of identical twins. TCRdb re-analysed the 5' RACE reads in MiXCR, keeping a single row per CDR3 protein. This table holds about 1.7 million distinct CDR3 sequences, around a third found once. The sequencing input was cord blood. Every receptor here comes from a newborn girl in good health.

DNA of the CDR3: TGTGCCAGCAGTGAATACAGGAATTCACCCCTCCACTTT. Translated, it gives CASSEYRNSPLHF. The V call is TRBV25-1, the J call TRBJ1-6; D unresolved. The CDR3 extends over 13 amino acids. V was trimmed by 0 bases and J by 7 bases, leaving 4 bases between them. The germline CDR1 and CDR2 sequences are MGHDK and SYGVNS.

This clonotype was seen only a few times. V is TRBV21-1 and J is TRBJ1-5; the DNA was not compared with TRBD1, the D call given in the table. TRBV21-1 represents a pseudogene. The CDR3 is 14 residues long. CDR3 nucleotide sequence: TGTGCCGGTGAATCTAGACAGTCCAATCAGCCCCAGCATTTT. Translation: CAGESRQSNQPQHF.

CDR3 protein: CASRPPGAVDSPLHF. The CDR3 DNA follows: TGTGCCAGTAGACCCCCTGGGGCCGTCGATTCACCCCTCCACTTT. The V call is TRBV19, the J call TRBJ1-6, with D possibly matching TRBD1 (5 bases). Germline values: CDR1 LNHDA, CDR2 SQIVND (reference sequence). V was trimmed by 6 bases and J by 8 bases, leaving 17 bases between them. The CDR3 runs to 15 residues.

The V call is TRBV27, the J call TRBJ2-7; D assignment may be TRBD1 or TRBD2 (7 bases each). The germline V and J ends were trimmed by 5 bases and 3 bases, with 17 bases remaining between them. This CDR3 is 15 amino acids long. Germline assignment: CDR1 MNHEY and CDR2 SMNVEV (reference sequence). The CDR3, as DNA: TGTGCCAGCAGTCCTCGACAGGGAGGGGTCTACGAGCAGTACTTC. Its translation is CASSPRQGGVYEQYF.

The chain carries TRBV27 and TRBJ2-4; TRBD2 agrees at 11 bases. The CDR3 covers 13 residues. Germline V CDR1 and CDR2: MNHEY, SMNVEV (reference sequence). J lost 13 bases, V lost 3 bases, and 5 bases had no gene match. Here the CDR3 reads CASSLTSGAPQYF. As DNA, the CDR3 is TGTGCCAGCAGTTTGACTAGCGGGGCGCCGCAGTACTTC.

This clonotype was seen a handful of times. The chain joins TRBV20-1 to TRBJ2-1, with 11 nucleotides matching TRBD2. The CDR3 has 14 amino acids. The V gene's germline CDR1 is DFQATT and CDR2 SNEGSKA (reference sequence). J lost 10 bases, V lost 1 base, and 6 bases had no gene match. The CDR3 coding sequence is TGCAGTGCTAGAGGTGGTAGCGGGAGGGCCGAGCAGTTCTTC. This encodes CSARGGSGRAEQFF.

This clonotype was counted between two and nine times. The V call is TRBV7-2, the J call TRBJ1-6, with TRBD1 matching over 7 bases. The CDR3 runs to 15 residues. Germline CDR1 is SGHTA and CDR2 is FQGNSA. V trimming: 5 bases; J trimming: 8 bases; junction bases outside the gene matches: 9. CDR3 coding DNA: TGTGCCAGCAGCATTTCGACAGGGTTGGATTCACCCCTCCACTTT. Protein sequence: CASSISTGLDSPLHF.

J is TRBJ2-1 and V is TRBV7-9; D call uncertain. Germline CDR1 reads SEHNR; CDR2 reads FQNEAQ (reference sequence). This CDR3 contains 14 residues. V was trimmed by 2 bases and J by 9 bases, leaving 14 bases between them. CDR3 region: CASSLLGGKGEQFF. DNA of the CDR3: TGTGCCAGCAGCTTATTGGGCGGAAAGGGTGAGCAGTTCTTC.

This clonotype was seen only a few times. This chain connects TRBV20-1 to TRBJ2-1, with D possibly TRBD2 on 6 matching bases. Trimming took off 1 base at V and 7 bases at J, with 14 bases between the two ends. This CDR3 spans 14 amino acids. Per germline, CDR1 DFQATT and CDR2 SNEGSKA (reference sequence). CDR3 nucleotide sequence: TGCAGTGCTAGAGGGAGGGCCCCCGGGAATGAGCAGTTCTTC. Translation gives CSARGRAPGNEQFF.

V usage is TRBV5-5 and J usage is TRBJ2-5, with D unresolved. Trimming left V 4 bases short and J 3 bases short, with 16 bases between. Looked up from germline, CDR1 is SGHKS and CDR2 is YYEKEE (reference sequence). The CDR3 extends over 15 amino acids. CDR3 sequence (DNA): TGTGCCAGCAGCGTCGGACCAGTAAGGGAAGAGACCCAGTACTTC. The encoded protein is CASSVGPVREETQYF. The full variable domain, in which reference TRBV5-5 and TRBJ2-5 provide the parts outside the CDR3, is DAGVTQSPTHLIKTRGQQVTLRCSPISGHKSVSWYQQVLGQGPQFIFQYYEKEERGRGNFPDRFSARQFPNYSSELNVNALLLGDSALYLCASSVGPVREETQYFGPGTRLLVL.

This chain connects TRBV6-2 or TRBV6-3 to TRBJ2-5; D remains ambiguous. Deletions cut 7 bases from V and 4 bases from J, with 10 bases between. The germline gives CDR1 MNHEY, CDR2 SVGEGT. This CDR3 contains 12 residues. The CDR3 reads CASKDPAETQYF. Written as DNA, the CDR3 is TGTGCCAGCAAGGACCCAGCAGAGACCCAGTACTTC.

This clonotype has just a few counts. The CDR3 protein is CASSFLRDLSTDTQYF. The CDR3 coding sequence is TGTGCCAGCAGCTTCCTCAGGGACCTAAGCACAGATACGCAGTATTTT. The J gene is TRBJ2-3, the V gene TRBV7-9; D may be TRBD1 or TRBD2 (5 bases each). V lost 3 bases to trimming and J lost 0 bases, with 13 bases between them. The CDR3 is 16 residues long. CDR1 SEHNR and CDR2 FQNEAQ come from the germline V gene (reference sequence).

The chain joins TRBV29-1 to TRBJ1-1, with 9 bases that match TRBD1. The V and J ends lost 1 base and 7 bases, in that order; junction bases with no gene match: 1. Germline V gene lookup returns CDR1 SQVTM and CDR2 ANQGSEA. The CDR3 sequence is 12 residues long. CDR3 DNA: TGCAGCGTTGAAGGACAGGGGGGTGAAGCTTTCTTT. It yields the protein CSVEGQGGEAFF.

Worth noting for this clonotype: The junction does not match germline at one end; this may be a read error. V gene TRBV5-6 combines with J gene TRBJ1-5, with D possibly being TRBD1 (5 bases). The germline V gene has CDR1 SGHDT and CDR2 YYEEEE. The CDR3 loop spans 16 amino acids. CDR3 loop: CASSALGGGSNQPQNF. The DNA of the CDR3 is TGTGCCAGCAGCGCTCTCGGGGGAGGGAGCAATCAGCCCCAGAATTTT.

DNA of the CDR3: TGTGCCAGCAGCCCGCCTCGGCGCTATGGCTACACCTTC. This gives the protein CASSPPRRYGYTF. This rearrangement joins TRBV12-3 or TRBV12-4 to TRBJ1-2; no clear D. The germline V and J ends were trimmed by 6 bases and 4 bases, with 12 bases remaining between them. This CDR3 is built from 13 residues.

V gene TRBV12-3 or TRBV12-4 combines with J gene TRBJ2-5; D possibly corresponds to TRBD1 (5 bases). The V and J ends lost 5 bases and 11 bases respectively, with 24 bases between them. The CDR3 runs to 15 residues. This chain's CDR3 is CASSAQGESYNEQYF. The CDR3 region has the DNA TGTGCCAGCAGTGCTCAGGGTGAGTCCTACAATGAGCAGTACTTC.

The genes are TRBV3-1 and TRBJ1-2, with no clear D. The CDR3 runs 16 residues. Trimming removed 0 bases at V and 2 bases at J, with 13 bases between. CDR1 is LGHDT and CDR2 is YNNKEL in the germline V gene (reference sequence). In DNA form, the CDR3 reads TGTGCCAGCAGCCAAGATTGGGTCAGTCCCAACTATGGCTACACCTTC. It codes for CASSQDWVSPNYGYTF.

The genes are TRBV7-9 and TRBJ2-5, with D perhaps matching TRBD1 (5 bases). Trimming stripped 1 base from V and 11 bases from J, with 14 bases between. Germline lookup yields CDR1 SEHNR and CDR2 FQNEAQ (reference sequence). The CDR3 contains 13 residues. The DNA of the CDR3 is TGTGCCAGCAGCTTAGTGGGGCGCAATGAGCAGTACTTC. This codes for CASSLVGRNEQYF.

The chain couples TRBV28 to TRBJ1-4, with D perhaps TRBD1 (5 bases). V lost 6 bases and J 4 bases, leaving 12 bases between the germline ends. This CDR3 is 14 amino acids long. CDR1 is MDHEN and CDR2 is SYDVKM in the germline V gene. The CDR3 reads CASRGLGGNEKLFF. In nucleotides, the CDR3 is TGTGCCAGCAGGGGACTCGGAGGTAATGAAAAACTGTTTTTT.

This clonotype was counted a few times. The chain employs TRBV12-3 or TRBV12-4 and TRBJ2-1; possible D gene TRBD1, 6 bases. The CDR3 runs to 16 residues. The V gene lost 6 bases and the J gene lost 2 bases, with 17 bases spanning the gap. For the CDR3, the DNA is TGTGCCAGCAGCCCTAGGACAGCCGGACCCTACAATGAGCAGTTCTTC. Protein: CASSPRTAGPYNEQFF.

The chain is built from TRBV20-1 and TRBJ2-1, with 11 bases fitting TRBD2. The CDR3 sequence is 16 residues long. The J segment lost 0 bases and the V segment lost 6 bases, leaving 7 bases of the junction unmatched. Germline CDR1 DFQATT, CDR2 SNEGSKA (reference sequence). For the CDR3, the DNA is TGCAGTGCCCGGACTAGCGGGCTTAGCTCCTACAATGAGCAGTTCTTC. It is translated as CSARTSGLSSYNEQFF.

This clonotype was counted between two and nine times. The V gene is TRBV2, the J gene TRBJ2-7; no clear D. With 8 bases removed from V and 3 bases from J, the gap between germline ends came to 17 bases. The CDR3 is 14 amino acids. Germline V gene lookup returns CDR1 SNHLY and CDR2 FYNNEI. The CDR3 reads CASVEGLHYYEQYF. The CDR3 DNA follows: TGTGCCAGCGTGGAAGGTCTACATTACTACGAGCAGTACTTC.